Listed here are 22 T cell receptor beta chains from one sample, sequenced in a study of blood T cell repertoires in COVID-19. The table came from immunoSEQ multiplex PCR; TCRdb's copy has only in-frame clones and leaves some out. The sample records about 240,000 clones, just under 85% being singletons. The sequenced material came from peripheral blood. Receptors were obtained from a man aged 50-60 years with acute or convalescent COVID-19.

V usage is TRBV7-8 and J usage is TRBJ2-7; 8 bases are shared with TRBD2. Germline V gives CDR1 SGHVS, CDR2 FQNEAQ. The CDR3 extends over 14 amino acids. J gave up 6 bases and V 5 bases, and 9 bases lay outside the gene matches. CDR3: CASSQLTAGGEQYF. In DNA form, the CDR3 reads TGTGCCAGCAGCCAGCTTACCGCGGGAGGCGAGCAGTACTTC.

The rearrangement links TRBV27 to TRBJ2-1; TRBD1 matches at 8 bases. The V gene's germline CDR1 is MNHEY and CDR2 SMNVEV (reference sequence). The CDR3 is made up of 17 amino acids. J gave up 3 bases and V 7 bases, and 14 bases lay outside the gene matches. CDR3: CASTTGTGLRNYNEQFF. The CDR3 DNA is TGTGCCAGCACTACCGGGACAGGATTAAGAAACTACAATGAGCAGTTCTTC.

The chain uses TRBV4-1 and TRBJ2-3; weak D call: TRBD2 (6 bases). Germline V gene sequence: CDR1 MGHRA, CDR2 YSYEKL. Trimming took off 3 bases at V and 2 bases at J, with 12 bases between the two ends. This CDR3 is built from 15 residues. The CDR3 DNA sequence: TGCGCCAGCAGCCACCCCGCGGGGACCACAGATACGCAGTATTTT. Amino acid sequence: CASSHPAGTTDTQYF.

The chain joins TRBV10-2 to TRBJ2-7; a weak D match, TRBD2 (5 bases). From germline, CDR1 is WSHSY and CDR2 SAAADI. V gave up 6 bases and J gave up 7 bases, with 16 bases separating them. The length of the CDR3 is 13 residues. In DNA form, the CDR3 reads TGCGCCAGCAGCTATGGACTCTCCTGGGAGCAGTACTTC. It codes for CASSYGLSWEQYF.

The chain employs TRBV14 and TRBJ1-1; TRBD1 is a possible D gene (6 bases). The V end lost 5 bases, the J end lost 3 bases, and 10 bases lay between the germline ends. The CDR3 is made up of 13 amino acids. Looked up from germline, CDR1 is SGHDN and CDR2 is FVKESK. Here the CDR3 reads CASSVYRDTEAFF. DNA of the CDR3: TGTGCCAGCAGCGTGTACAGGGACACTGAAGCTTTCTTT.

The rearrangement links TRBV10-1 to TRBJ1-2; 9 nucleotides align to TRBD1. The CDR3 is 16 amino acids. The V gene's germline CDR1 is WNHNN and CDR2 SYGVQD (reference sequence). V shed 0 bases and J 7 bases; nucleotides not matched to a gene: 9. The DNA for the CDR3 is TGCGCCAGCAGTGAGTCGACCGGGACAGGGATAGGTGGCTACACCTTC. This encodes CASSESTGTGIGGYTF.

The chain uses TRBV30 and TRBJ1-4, with D hard to call. The CDR3 is made up of 13 amino acids. The ends were cut back, 0 bases at V and 8 bases at J, with 10 bases in the middle. Germline V gene sequence: CDR1 GTSNPN, CDR2 SVGIG (reference sequence). CDR3: CAWSVPGREKLFF. The CDR3 DNA reads TGTGCCTGGAGTGTACCGGGAAGGGAAAAACTGTTTTTT.

The chain combines TRBV9 with TRBJ1-3; 8 bases line up with TRBD1. The CDR3 covers 13 residues. Germline V gene sequence: CDR1 SGDLS, CDR2 YYNGEE. V was pared by 4 bases and J by 8 bases, with 5 bases of the junction left unmatched. The CDR3 coding sequence is TGTGCCAGCAGCACCCGACAGGGGCACACCATATATTTT. Protein sequence: CASSTRQGHTIYF. Combining the CDR3 with reference TRBV9 and TRBJ1-3 gives the whole variable domain DSGVTQTPKHLITATGQRVTLRCSPRSGDLSVYWYQQSLDQGLQFLIQYYNGEERAKGNILERFSAQQFPDLHSELNLSSLELGDSALYFCASSTRQGHTIYFGEGSWLTVV.

The chain is built from TRBV6-2 or TRBV6-3 and TRBJ1-2; possibly TRBD1 for D (6 bases). V lost 4 bases and J lost 10, with 16 bases in between. This CDR3 comprises 13 residues. Germline V gene data show CDR1 as MNHEY and CDR2 as SVGEGT. Here the CDR3 reads CASSWTRTAVYTF. CDR3 DNA: TGTGCCAGCAGTTGGACCAGGACAGCCGTCTACACCTTC.

The V gene is TRBV9, the J gene TRBJ2-3; 15 nucleotides line up with TRBD2. CDR1 and CDR2 (germline): SGDLS, YYNGEE. CDR3 length: 20 amino acids. V gave up 0 bases and J gave up 2 bases; unmatched junction bases: 10. CDR3 bases: TGTGCCAGCAGCGTAGGGACTAGCGGGAGGGGAGCCCGTGACACAGATACGCAGTATTTT. This codes for CASSVGTSGRGARDTDTQYF.

The V and J genes are TRBV5-1 and TRBJ2-7; TRBD2 matches at 8 bases. Germline values: CDR1 SGHRS, CDR2 YFSETQ. V was pared by 7 bases and J by 6 bases, with 9 bases of the junction left unmatched. CDR3 length equals 13 residues. The CDR3 is CASATGGPSEQYF. The DNA for the CDR3 is TGCGCCAGCGCAACGGGAGGGCCAAGCGAGCAGTACTTC.

The V call is TRBV29-1, the J call TRBJ2-7; a weak D match, TRBD2 (6 bases). Germline V lookup: CDR1 SQVTM, CDR2 ANQGSEA. V lost 5 bases, J lost 0 bases, and 17 bases lay in between. This CDR3 is 15 amino acids long. Written as DNA, the CDR3 is TGCAGCGTTACTGGGGGGAGCCCGAGCTCCTACGAGCAGTACTTC. It translates to CSVTGGSPSSYEQYF.

The J gene is TRBJ2-2, the V gene TRBV28; TRBD2 aligns across 7 bases. The germline V gene has CDR1 MDHEN and CDR2 SYDVKM. The CDR3 spans 16 residues. With V trimmed by 0 bases and J by 1 base, 2 bases remained unmatched. Written as DNA, the CDR3 is TGTGCCAGCAGTTTATGGCGGGAGAGGAACACCGGGGAGCTGTTTTTT. Encoded protein: CASSLWRERNTGELFF.

This chain links TRBV7-3 with TRBJ2-1; TRBD2 matches at 13 bases. The length of the CDR3 is 15 residues. Germline loops: CDR1 SGHTA, CDR2 FQGTGA. Losses at the gene ends were 4 bases for V and 7 bases for J; bases not matched to a gene: 4. The chain's CDR3 is CASSSQGLAGNEQFF. CDR3 nucleotide sequence: TGTGCCAGCAGCTCCCAGGGACTAGCGGGGAATGAGCAGTTCTTC.

This chain links TRBV6-1 with TRBJ1-2; 12 nucleotides match TRBD1. Germline lookup yields CDR1 MNHNS and CDR2 SASEGT. The CDR3 is made up of 15 amino acids. V was clipped by 3 bases and J by 8 bases; unmatched bases: 7. The CDR3 loop is CASSEAGTGGGGYTF. As DNA, the CDR3 is TGTGCCAGCAGTGAGGCCGGGACAGGGGGCGGGGGCTACACCTTC.

V is TRBV5-1 and J is TRBJ1-3; D perhaps matches TRBD1 (6 bases). Per germline, CDR1 SGHRS and CDR2 YFSETQ. The CDR3 has 16 amino acids. V was cut by 4 bases and J by 0 bases, with 14 bases left in between. CDR3 nucleotide sequence: TGCGCCAGCAGCCTACAGGGATCATCCTCTGGAAACACCATATATTTT. Translated: CASSLQGSSSGNTIYF.

The V gene is TRBV7-8, the J gene TRBJ2-5, with 11 bases fitting TRBD2. The ends lost 1 base at V and 7 bases at J; junction bases unmatched: 8. Germline V gives CDR1 SGHVS, CDR2 FQNEAQ. This CDR3 contains 16 residues. In nucleotides, the CDR3 is TGTGCCAGCAGCTTAGTCCTAGCGGGAGGCCGTGGGACCCAGTACTTC. Translating gives CASSLVLAGGRGTQYF.

Ten or more counts support this clone. The chain is built from TRBV5-4 and TRBJ1-1, with TRBD1 as a possible D gene (6 bases). V was pared by 4 bases and J by 7 bases, with 14 bases between. The CDR3 runs 13 residues. Germline lookup yields CDR1 SGHNT and CDR2 YYREEE (reference sequence). The CDR3 DNA follows: TGTGCCAGCAGCCCGGACAGATTCTATGAAGCTTTCTTT. This encodes CASSPDRFYEAFF. The full variable domain, with the rest looked up from reference TRBV5-4 and TRBJ1-1, is ETGVTQSPTHLIKTRGQQVTLRCSSQSGHNTVSWYQQALGQGPQFIFQYYREEENGRGNFPPRFSGLQFPNYSSELNVNALELDDSALYLCASSPDRFYEAFFGQGTRLTVV.

This clone has a single count. The V gene is TRBV28, the J gene TRBJ1-2; 9 bases agree with TRBD1. V shed 11 bases, J shed 8 bases, and the junction held 9 bases outside the gene matches. The CDR3 length is 12 residues. Per germline, CDR1 MDHEN and CDR2 SYDVKM. The CDR3 DNA reads TGTGCCCGTTGGGACAGGGTTAACGGCTACACCTTC. Protein product: CARWDRVNGYTF.

This chain connects TRBV6-5 to TRBJ2-7, with no clear D. This CDR3 is 11 amino acids long. V lost 7 bases, J lost 7 bases, and 11 bases lay in between. Germline assignment: CDR1 MNHEY and CDR2 SVGAGI. The CDR3 DNA reads as TGTGCCAGCACCCTAGGCTCTGAGCAGTACTTC. Protein product: CASTLGSEQYF.

The rearrangement uses TRBV12-3 or TRBV12-4 and TRBJ1-2, with 8 nucleotides matching TRBD1. The J segment lost 6 bases and the V segment lost 6 bases, leaving 6 bases of the junction unmatched. This CDR3 region has 13 residues. The CDR3 spells CASRLTGADGYTF. Written as DNA, the CDR3 is TGTGCCAGCAGGTTGACAGGGGCGGATGGCTACACCTTC.

This clone has just a few counts. This specimen includes other DNA sequences encoding the same CDR3. The V and J genes are TRBV6-5 and TRBJ1-2, with D possibly being TRBD1 (5 bases). The CDR3 is made up of 13 amino acids. Germline V gene data show CDR1 as MNHEY and CDR2 as SVGAGI. Trimming cost V 2 bases and J 1 base, with 5 bases left between them. The CDR3 spells CASSYDSNYGYTF. In DNA form, the CDR3 reads TGTGCCAGCAGTTACGACAGTAACTATGGCTACACCTTC.